These 32 T cell receptor beta chains originate from one sample sequenced in a study of blood T cell repertoires in COVID-19. This table comes from immunoSEQ multiplex PCR, and its TCRdb copy is limited to in-frame clones, with some not included. The sample has roughly 250,000 clones; more than 80% are singletons. Sequences were obtained from peripheral blood. These receptors all come from a woman aged 40 to 49 with acute or convalescent COVID-19.

The gene calls are TRBV5-1 and TRBJ1-2; 8 bases match TRBD1. Unmatched junction bases numbered 6, after V lost 3 bases and J lost 8 bases. There are 13 residues in the CDR3. Germline assignment: CDR1 SGHRS and CDR2 YFSETQ. CDR3 DNA sequence: TGCGCCAGCAGCTCGGACAGGGTCGGGGGCTACACCTTC. This encodes CASSSDRVGGYTF.

The CDR3: CSVDGQGATEAFF. CDR3 in DNA: TGCAGCGTTGACGGCCAGGGGGCCACTGAAGCTTTCTTT. The rearrangement links TRBV29-1 to TRBJ1-1, with 8 positions matching TRBD1. The CDR3 has 13 residues. V shed 3 bases and J 4 bases; nucleotides not matched to a gene: 4. The germline V gene has CDR1 SQVTM and CDR2 ANQGSEA.

A note on this clone: Different DNA sequences within this sample yield the same CDR3. CDR3 nucleotides: TGTGCCAGCAGCCCCCACAGCTATCGGGGAAACACCGGGGAGCTGTTTTTT. It translates to CASSPHSYRGNTGELFF. The genes are TRBV11-3 and TRBJ2-2; the D gene is possibly TRBD2 (5 bases). This CDR3 has 17 residues. The germline gives CDR1 SGHNT, CDR2 YENEEA. V gave up 5 bases and J gave up 2 bases, with 18 bases separating them. The whole variable domain, filled in from reference TRBV11-3 and TRBJ2-2, reads EAGVVQSPRYKIIEKKQPVAFWCNPISGHNTLYWYLQNLGQGPELLIRYENEEAVDDSQLPKDRFSAERLKGVDSTLKIQPAELGDSAVYLCASSPHSYRGNTGELFFGEGSRLTVL.

The table lists this clone with a count of one. The chain combines TRBV5-1 with TRBJ1-1, with a tentative D call TRBD1 (5 bases). CDR3 length: 14 residues. The V gene lost 0 bases and the J gene lost 3 bases, with 9 bases spanning the gap. CDR1 and CDR2 from the germline V gene are SGHRS and YFSETQ. The CDR3 DNA reads TGCGCCAGCAGCTTGGAGGCAGGGCACACTGAAGCTTTCTTT. Translation: CASSLEAGHTEAFF.

The V and J genes are TRBV2 and TRBJ1-1; D call uncertain. The CDR3 covers 12 residues. V lost 5 bases and J lost 3, with 7 bases in between. The germline gives CDR1 SNHLY, CDR2 FYNNEI. The CDR3 protein is CASSTGYTEAFF. The CDR3 coding sequence is TGTGCCAGCAGTACCGGGTACACTGAAGCTTTCTTT.

The V call is TRBV6-6, the J call TRBJ2-5; D is unclear. V lost 6 bases to trimming and J lost 5 bases, with 16 bases between them. The CDR3 is 14 amino acids. Germline lookup yields CDR1 MNHNY and CDR2 SVGAGI (reference sequence). The CDR3 region is CASSAPAERETQYF. In DNA, the CDR3 is TGTGCCAGCAGCGCCCCCGCCGAGAGGGAGACCCAGTACTTC.

The rearrangement links TRBV4-1 to TRBJ1-1; D unclear. V lost 0 bases and J 0 bases, leaving 11 bases between the germline ends. This CDR3 has 16 residues. Germline CDR1 MGHRA, CDR2 YSYEKL. DNA of the CDR3: TGCGCCAGCAGCCAAGAGAGGAGCCTTTTGAACACTGAAGCTTTCTTT. The encoded protein is CASSQERSLLNTEAFF.

The chain carries TRBV12-5 and TRBJ2-5; D unclear. The CDR3 consists of 11 residues. Trimming took 7 bases from V and 5 from J, leaving 8 bases between them. Germline V gives CDR1 LGHNT, CDR2 FRNRAP. DNA of the CDR3: TGTGCTAGTGCATCTAAGGAGACCCAGTACTTC. It codes for CASASKETQYF.

This rearrangement joins TRBV4-2 to TRBJ2-2, with D maybe TRBD1 (5 bases). Trimming took off 0 bases at V and 0 bases at J, with 17 bases between the two ends. The CDR3 covers 19 residues. CDR1 LGHNA and CDR2 YNFKEQ come from the germline V gene. CDR3 residues: CASSQDVKTARTNTGELFF. For the CDR3, the DNA is TGTGCCAGCAGCCAAGACGTAAAGACAGCAAGAACGAACACCGGGGAGCTGTTTTTT.

The chain employs TRBV5-1 and TRBJ1-4; 7 bases align to TRBD1. Germline lookup yields CDR1 SGHRS and CDR2 YFSETQ. This CDR3 spans 15 amino acids. V gave up 0 bases and J gave up 6 bases; unmatched junction bases: 5. CDR3 bases: TGCGCCAGCAGCTTGGAAGGGACAGCTTATGAAAAACTGTTTTTT. It specifies CASSLEGTAYEKLFF. Based on the CDR3 plus reference TRBV5-1 and TRBJ1-4, the full variable domain is KAGVTQTPRYLIKTRGQQVTLSCSPISGHRSVSWYQQTPGQGLQFLFEYFSETQRNKGNFPGRFSGRQFSNSRSEMNVSTLELGDSALYLCASSLEGTAYEKLFFGSGTQLSVL.

This chain connects TRBV7-2 to TRBJ2-4, with TRBD2 as a possible D gene (5 bases). The length of the CDR3 is 13 residues. V was clipped by 6 bases and J by 6 bases, with 12 bases between them. Germline V gene sequence: CDR1 SGHTA, CDR2 FQGNSA. The CDR3 is CASSRGRGNIQYF. The CDR3 DNA reads TGTGCCAGCAGTCGAGGTCGGGGAAACATTCAGTACTTC.

The chain recombines TRBV19 with TRBJ2-2; maybe TRBD1 (5 bases). Trimming removed 5 bases at V and 0 bases at J, with 7 bases between. The CDR3 has 14 residues. Germline CDR1 reads LNHDA; CDR2 reads SQIVND (reference sequence). The CDR3 DNA reads TGTGCCAGTAGTGTGACAGCGAACACCGGGGAGCTGTTTTTT. Translation: CASSVTANTGELFF.

The chain recombines TRBV19 with TRBJ1-3; 8 nucleotides match TRBD1. Germline assignment: CDR1 LNHDA and CDR2 SQIVND (reference sequence). V dropped 3 bases and J dropped 2; count of bases not matched to a gene: 3. The CDR3 runs 15 residues. The CDR3, as DNA: TGTGCCAGTAGTATTGCGACAGGGGCTGGAAACACCATATATTTT. Residues: CASSIATGAGNTIYF. Using reference TRBV19 and TRBJ1-3 for the parts outside the CDR3, the full variable domain is DGGITQSPKYLFRKEGQNVTLSCEQNLNHDAMYWYRQDPGQGLRLIYYSQIVNDFQKGDIAEGYSVSREKKESFPLTVTSAQKNPTAFYLCASSIATGAGNTIYFGEGSWLTVV.

This rearrangement joins TRBV28 to TRBJ2-1; 8 bases are a match to TRBD2. The germline V gene encodes CDR1 MDHEN and CDR2 SYDVKM. This CDR3 comprises 16 residues. V was clipped by 6 bases and J by 3 bases; unmatched bases: 10. The CDR3 DNA sequence: TGTGCCAGCAGCCTTTCCGGGGGGGGGCTCTACAATGAGCAGTTCTTC. This gives the protein CASSLSGGGLYNEQFF. Combining the CDR3 with reference TRBV28 and TRBJ2-1 gives the whole variable domain DVKVTQSSRYLVKRTGEKVFLECVQDMDHENMFWYRQDPGLGLRLIYFSYDVKMKEKGDIPEGYSVSREKKERFSLILESASTNQTSMYLCASSLSGGGLYNEQFFGPGTRLTVL.

V is TRBV24-1 and J is TRBJ1-2, with D possibly being TRBD1 (6 bases). Germline V gives CDR1 KGHDR, CDR2 SFDVKD. The CDR3 is made up of 14 amino acids. With 5 bases removed from V and 2 bases from J, the gap between germline ends came to 11 bases. In nucleotides, the CDR3 is TGTGCCACCAGTGGGAACAGGGTCAACTATGGCTACACCTTC. It specifies CATSGNRVNYGYTF.

V is TRBV3-1 (or the pseudogene TRBV3-2) and J is TRBJ2-6; 10 bases agree with TRBD1. This CDR3 has 16 residues. Unmatched junction bases numbered 0, after V lost 4 bases and J lost 0 bases. Per the germline V gene, CDR1 is LGHDT and CDR2 is YNNKEL (reference sequence). The CDR3 reads CASSRTGGSGANVLTF. The CDR3, as DNA: TGTGCCAGCAGCCGGACAGGGGGCTCTGGGGCCAACGTCCTGACTTTC.

V usage is TRBV30 and J usage is TRBJ1-1, with 10 bases that match TRBD1. The V gene's germline CDR1 is GTSNPN and CDR2 SVGIG (reference sequence). V lost 1 base, J lost 4 bases, and 3 bases stayed unmatched. There are 14 residues in the CDR3. CDR3 sequence reads: CAWSEDRGPTEAFF. The DNA for the CDR3 is TGTGCCTGGAGTGAAGACAGGGGGCCCACTGAAGCTTTCTTT.

A single count supports this clone. The J gene is TRBJ1-1, the V gene TRBV6-5; the D gene is possibly TRBD1 (5 bases). This CDR3 contains 13 residues. V was clipped by 5 bases and J by 5 bases, with 12 bases between them. CDR1 and CDR2 (germline): MNHEY, SVGAGI. CDR3 sequence: CASSTGGKTEAFF. In DNA form, the CDR3 reads TGTGCCAGCAGTACGGGGGGAAAGACTGAAGCTTTCTTT.

The V call is TRBV5-4, the J call TRBJ2-1, with 9 bases lining up with TRBD2. Unmatched junction bases numbered 4, after V lost 2 bases and J lost 4 bases. The germline CDR1 and CDR2 sequences are SGHNT and YYREEE (reference sequence). The CDR3 is 15 residues long. The DNA for the CDR3 is TGTGCCAGCAGCTTACAACTAGCGGGTTACAATGAGCAGTTCTTC. Its protein product is CASSLQLAGYNEQFF. Filled out from reference TRBV5-4 and TRBJ2-1, the complete variable domain reads ETGVTQSPTHLIKTRGQQVTLRCSSQSGHNTVSWYQQALGQGPQFIFQYYREEENGRGNFPPRFSGLQFPNYSSELNVNALELDDSALYLCASSLQLAGYNEQFFGPGTRLTVL.

V usage is TRBV7-9 and J usage is TRBJ1-5; TRBD1 might be the D (6 bases). CDR1 SEHNR and CDR2 FQNEAQ come from the germline V gene (reference sequence). V was shortened by 5 bases and J by 2 bases, with 13 bases between the two germline ends. The CDR3 has 15 amino acids. CDR3: CASSNNRQGNQPQHF. As DNA, the CDR3 is TGTGCCAGCAGCAACAACCGACAGGGCAATCAGCCCCAGCATTTT.

This chain uses TRBV19 with TRBJ1-5; 11 positions agree with TRBD1. CDR1 and CDR2 from the germline V gene are LNHDA and SQIVND (reference sequence). V shed 3 bases, J shed 1 base, and the junction held 2 bases outside the gene matches. This CDR3 region has 16 residues. Written as DNA, the CDR3 is TGTGCCAGTAGTATGAGGGACAGGGGGAGCAATCAGCCCCAGCATTTT. Its protein is CASSMRDRGSNQPQHF.

This clone has a single count. This sequence joins TRBV6-1 and TRBJ2-5, with 7 bases that match TRBD1. This CDR3 spans 16 amino acids. The germline V gene has CDR1 MNHNS and CDR2 SASEGT. V lost 4 bases and J lost 4; bases outside the gene matches: 12. CDR3 residues: CASSAIYRGQVETQYF. As DNA, the CDR3 is TGTGCCAGCAGTGCGATTTACAGGGGACAAGTAGAGACCCAGTACTTC.

CDR3 protein: CASSVTAGPNEKLFF. The CDR3 DNA follows: TGCGCCAGCAGCGTGACCGCGGGACCCAATGAAAAACTGTTTTTT. V usage is TRBV5-1 and J usage is TRBJ1-4, with D maybe TRBD1 (5 bases). The germline gives CDR1 SGHRS, CDR2 YFSETQ. The CDR3 has 15 residues. Trimming removed 4 bases at V and 5 bases at J, with 15 bases between.

The chain employs TRBV2 and TRBJ1-4; 8 bases are shared with TRBD1. This CDR3 is 14 amino acids long. The germline V gene encodes CDR1 SNHLY and CDR2 FYNNEI. V was clipped by 5 bases and J by 7 bases; unmatched bases: 6. The CDR3 here is CASSLDRGFEKLFF. CDR3 nucleotides: TGTGCCAGCAGTTTAGACAGGGGTTTTGAAAAACTGTTTTTT.

The V gene is TRBV4-1, the J gene TRBJ1-5; no definite D call. The CDR3 is made up of 15 amino acids. Per the germline V gene, CDR1 is MGHRA and CDR2 is YSYEKL. Trimming left V 4 bases short and J 4 bases short, with 14 bases between. The CDR3 DNA is TGCGCCAGCAGCCCAAGGGCGGACTTGAATCAGCCCCAGCATTTT. Translating it yields CASSPRADLNQPQHF.

This chain's CDR3 is CATSDDRGNEQFF. As DNA, the CDR3 is TGTGCCACCAGTGATGACAGGGGCAATGAGCAGTTCTTC. The gene calls are TRBV24-1 and TRBJ2-1; TRBD1 aligns across 8 bases. Germline V lookup: CDR1 KGHDR, CDR2 SFDVKD. CDR3 length: 13 residues. The ends lost 3 bases at V and 6 bases at J; junction bases unmatched: 0.

The V call is TRBV28, the J call TRBJ2-7, with a possible D match to TRBD1 (6 bases). The length of the CDR3 is 14 residues. Germline-derived CDR1 and CDR2 are MDHEN and SYDVKM. Trimming took off 8 bases at V and 3 bases at J, with 17 bases between the two ends. DNA for the CDR3: TGTGCCAGCTCGGGACAAGCGAGATACTACGAGCAGTACGTC. Amino acid sequence: CASSGQARYYEQYV.

The CDR3 nucleotides read TGTGCCAGCGGCCCCCTGGGAGGGCTGTTTTTT. It specifies CASGPLGGLFF. The chain employs TRBV12-3 or TRBV12-4 and TRBJ2-2, with D possibly TRBD2 on 6 matching bases. The germline V and J ends were trimmed by 8 bases and 13 bases, with 14 bases remaining between them. This CDR3 is 11 amino acids long.

This chain uses TRBV21-1 with TRBJ2-5; whether TRBD1, the table's D call, matches the DNA was not checked. TRBV21-1 is annotated as a pseudogene. The CDR3 length is 14 residues. The CDR3 reads CASSKEHHQETQYF. For the CDR3, the DNA is TGTGCCAGCAGCAAAGAACACCACCAAGAGACCCAGTACTTC.

This clone was counted between two and nine times. This sequence joins TRBV27 and TRBJ2-1; no reliable D call. The CDR3 has 13 amino acids. Trimming shortened V by 7 bases and J by 5 bases, and 12 bases separated the two germline ends. CDR1 and CDR2 from the germline V gene are MNHEY and SMNVEV (reference sequence). The CDR3 DNA sequence: TGTGCCAGCACCCCTAACTTAAACAATGAGCAGTTCTTC. Translated, it gives CASTPNLNNEQFF.

A few counts support this clone. J is TRBJ1-4 and V is TRBV9; D remains ambiguous. Trimming stripped 5 bases from V and 3 bases from J, with 11 bases between. Looked up from germline, CDR1 is SGDLS and CDR2 is YYNGEE. The CDR3 contains 14 residues. CDR3 region: CASSRNQANEKLFF. DNA for the CDR3: TGTGCCAGCAGTCGGAATCAGGCTAATGAAAAACTGTTTTTT. The whole variable domain, remainder taken from reference TRBV9 and TRBJ1-4, is DSGVTQTPKHLITATGQRVTLRCSPRSGDLSVYWYQQSLDQGLQFLIQYYNGEERAKGNILERFSAQQFPDLHSELNLSSLELGDSALYFCASSRNQANEKLFFGSGTQLSVL.

The rearrangement links TRBV4-1 to TRBJ1-1; D gene ambiguous. Germline CDR1 is MGHRA and CDR2 is YSYEKL. The ends were cut back, 1 base at V and 7 bases at J, with 16 bases in the middle. There are 15 residues in the CDR3. This CDR3 is CASSQVGSLSGEAFF. The DNA for the CDR3 is TGCGCCAGCAGCCAAGTAGGGAGTTTATCCGGTGAAGCTTTCTTT.